This paragraph covers one T cell receptor beta chain sequence. The antigen remains undetermined. This specimen belongs to a study of TIL therapy for anti-PD-1-resistant metastatic lung cancer. Study context: Tumors were harvested before any PD-1/PD-L1 blockade.

This was the immunoSEQ v3 assay. Only in-frame clones appear in the TCRdb table, and some are missing; sequencing was by immunoSEQ multiplex PCR. The sample records tens of thousands of clones, roughly 69% being singletons. The time point: pre-treatment sample, taken before nivolumab and TIL therapy. Study-wide points: Infused TIL clonotypes partially replaced the baseline blood repertoire, then decayed over months.

Specimen: blood, collected at baseline. This receptor was taken from a person between 25 and 79 years old with non-small cell lung cancer.

The CDR3 here is CASISISRTDTQYF. CDR3 bases: TGTGCCAGCATCTCGATTAGTCGCACAGATACGCAGTATTTT. The chain joins TRBV2 to TRBJ2-3; D not resolved. V shed 7 bases and J shed 1 base, with 12 bases lying between them. CDR3 length: 14 residues. Germline values: CDR1 SNHLY, CDR2 FYNNEI.